This T cell receptor beta chain was sequenced during a study of vaccination and CD4 T cells after COVID-19. In this sample, this clonotype turned up a few times. Its cognate antigen is unknown. Germline V CDR1 and CDR2: LNHDA, SQIVND (reference sequence). The CDR3 runs 13 residues. V lost 0 bases, J lost 4 bases, and 7 bases lay in between. The Oncomine TCR Beta short-read assay was what sequenced the DNA obtained from cultured CD4+ T cells. MiXCR, run by TCRdb on the PCR reads, gives a single entry per CDR3 protein. Found here are about 11,000 distinct CDR3 sequences, less than 55% of them singletons; the top ten hold 7%. The treatment was: roughly ten-day PBMC culture with coronavirus spike peptide pools or control peptides (ViraFEST assay).

The genes are TRBV19 and TRBJ2-7; D ambiguous. Sequencing was done on a sample of CD4+ T cells from blood, cultured in vitro. The clonotype comes from a human donor who had recovered from COVID-19. The CDR3 here is CASSIDLKYEQYF. CDR3 sequence (DNA): TGTGCCAGTAGTATAGACCTGAAATACGAGCAGTACTTC.